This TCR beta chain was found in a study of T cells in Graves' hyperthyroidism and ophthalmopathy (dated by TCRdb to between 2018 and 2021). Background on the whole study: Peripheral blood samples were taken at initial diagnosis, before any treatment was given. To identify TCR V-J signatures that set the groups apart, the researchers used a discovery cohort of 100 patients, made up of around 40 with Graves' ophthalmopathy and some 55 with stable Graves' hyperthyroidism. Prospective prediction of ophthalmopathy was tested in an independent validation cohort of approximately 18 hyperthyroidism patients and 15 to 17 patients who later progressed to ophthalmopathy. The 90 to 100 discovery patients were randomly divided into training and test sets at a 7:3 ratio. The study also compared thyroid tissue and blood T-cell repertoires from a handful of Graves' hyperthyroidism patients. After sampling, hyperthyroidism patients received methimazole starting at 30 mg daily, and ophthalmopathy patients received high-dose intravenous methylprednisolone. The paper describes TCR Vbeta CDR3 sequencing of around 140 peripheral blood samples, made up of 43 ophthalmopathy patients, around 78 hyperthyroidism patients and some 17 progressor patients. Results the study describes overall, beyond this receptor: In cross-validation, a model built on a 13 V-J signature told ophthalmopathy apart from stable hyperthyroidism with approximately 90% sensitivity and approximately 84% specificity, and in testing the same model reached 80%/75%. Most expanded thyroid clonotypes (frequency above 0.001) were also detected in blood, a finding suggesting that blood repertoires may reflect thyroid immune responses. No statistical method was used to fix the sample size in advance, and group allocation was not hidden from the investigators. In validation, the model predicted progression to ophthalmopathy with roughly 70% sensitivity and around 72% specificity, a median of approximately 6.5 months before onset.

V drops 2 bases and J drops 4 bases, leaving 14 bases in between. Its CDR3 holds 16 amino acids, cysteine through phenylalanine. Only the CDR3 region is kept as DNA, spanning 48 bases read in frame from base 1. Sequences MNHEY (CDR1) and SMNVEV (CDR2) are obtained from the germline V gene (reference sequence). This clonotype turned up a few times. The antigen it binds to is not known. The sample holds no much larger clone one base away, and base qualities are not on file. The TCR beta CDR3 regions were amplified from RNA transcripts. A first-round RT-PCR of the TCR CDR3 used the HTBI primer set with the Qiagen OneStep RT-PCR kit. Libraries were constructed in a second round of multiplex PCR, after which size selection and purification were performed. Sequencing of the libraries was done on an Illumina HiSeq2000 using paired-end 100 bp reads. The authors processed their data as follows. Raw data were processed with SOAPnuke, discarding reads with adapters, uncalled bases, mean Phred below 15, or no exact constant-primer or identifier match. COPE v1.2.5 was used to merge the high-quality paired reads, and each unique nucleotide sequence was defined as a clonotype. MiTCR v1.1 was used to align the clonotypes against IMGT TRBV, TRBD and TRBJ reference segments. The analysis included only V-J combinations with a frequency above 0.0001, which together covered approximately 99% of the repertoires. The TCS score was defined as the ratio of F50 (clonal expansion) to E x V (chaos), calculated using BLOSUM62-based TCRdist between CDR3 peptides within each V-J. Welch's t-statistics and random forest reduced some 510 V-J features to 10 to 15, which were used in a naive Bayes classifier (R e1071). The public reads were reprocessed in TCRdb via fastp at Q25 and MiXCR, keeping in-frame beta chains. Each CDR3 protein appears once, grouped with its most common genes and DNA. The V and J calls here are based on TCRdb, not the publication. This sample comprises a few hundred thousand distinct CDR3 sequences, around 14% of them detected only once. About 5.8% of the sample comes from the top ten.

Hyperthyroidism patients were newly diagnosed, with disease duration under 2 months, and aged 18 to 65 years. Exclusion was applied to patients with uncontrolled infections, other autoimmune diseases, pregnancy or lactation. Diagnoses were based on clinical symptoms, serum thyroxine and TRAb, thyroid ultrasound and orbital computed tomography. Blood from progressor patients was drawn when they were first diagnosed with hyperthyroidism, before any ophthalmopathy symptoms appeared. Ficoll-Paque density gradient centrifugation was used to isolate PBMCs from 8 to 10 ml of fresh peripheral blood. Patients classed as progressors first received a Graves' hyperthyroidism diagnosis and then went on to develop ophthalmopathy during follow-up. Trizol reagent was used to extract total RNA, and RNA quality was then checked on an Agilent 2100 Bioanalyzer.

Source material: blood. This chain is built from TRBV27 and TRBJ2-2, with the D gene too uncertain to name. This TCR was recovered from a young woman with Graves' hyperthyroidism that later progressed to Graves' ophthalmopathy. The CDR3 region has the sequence CASSLQISPLTGELFF. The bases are TGTGCCAGCAGTTTACAGATCTCCCCCCTCACCGGGGAGCTGTTTTTT.